This T cell receptor beta chain was sequenced during a study of blood T cell repertoires in COVID-19. In germline, CDR1 is LNHNV, CDR2 YYDKDF (reference sequence). CDR3 length: 16 amino acids. Trimming removed 1 base from V and 0 bases from J, with 10 bases in between. Produced via immunoSEQ multiplex PCR; TCRdb's table is partial and in-frame only. The sample contains over 300,000 clones, almost 90% of which appear only once. Sequencing was performed on peripheral blood. The chain couples TRBV15 to TRBJ1-3, with unresolved D. The sequence came from a man aged 18-30 years with active or convalescent COVID-19. This chain's CDR3 is CATSRGSGSSGNTIYF. In nucleotides, the CDR3 is TGTGCCACCAGCAGAGGGTCGGGATCCTCTGGAAACACCATATATTTT.